The 31 T cell receptor beta chains below all came from one sample that was sequenced in a study of CD8 T cells in Susac syndrome. Reverse transcription of roughly 0.5 to 1 ug RNA used random hexamers. TCRdb re-called the immunoSEQ multiplex PCR reads with MiXCR, one entry per CDR3 protein. The sample lists 100,000 to 150,000 distinct CDR3 sequences, more than 90% occurring once. The sequenced material came from CD4+ T cells from PBMCs. These receptors all come from a human donor in good health.

The chain recombines TRBV4-2 with TRBJ2-1; 8 nucleotides agree with TRBD1. Germline CDR1 and CDR2: LGHNA and YNFKEQ. The CDR3 loop spans 16 amino acids. CDR3 amino acids: CATRDLGQGSRQEQFF. The CDR3 DNA reads as TGTGCTACAAGAGACCTCGGACAGGGAAGTCGGCAGGAGCAGTTCTTC.

The chain combines TRBV5-4 with TRBJ2-1; 9 bases agree with TRBD1. Germline CDR1 reads SGHNT; CDR2 reads YYREEE (reference sequence). V shed 0 bases and J 4 bases; nucleotides not matched to a gene: 2. The CDR3 is 15 amino acids. The CDR3 loop reads CASSLAGTGYNEQFF. Here the CDR3 DNA reads TGTGCCAGCAGCTTGGCCGGGACAGGGTACAATGAGCAGTTCTTC.

The V gene is TRBV3-1, the J gene TRBJ2-7; D is ambiguous. Germline V gene sequence: CDR1 LGHDT, CDR2 YNNKEL (reference sequence). The CDR3 covers 11 residues. V was shortened by 3 bases and J by 7 bases, with 7 bases between the two germline ends. This CDR3 reads CASSHSREQYF. The CDR3, as DNA: TGTGCCAGCAGCCATTCCCGGGAGCAGTACTTC.

A single count supports this clonotype. This chain links TRBV19 with TRBJ2-2; 13 bases map to TRBD2. CDR1 and CDR2 from the germline V gene are LNHDA and SQIVND (reference sequence). V dropped 5 bases and J dropped 3; count of bases not matched to a gene: 3. This CDR3 is built from 16 residues. Here the CDR3 DNA reads TGTGCCAGTAGTCCCGGGACTAGCGGGGACACCGGGGAGCTGTTTTTT. It specifies CASSPGTSGDTGELFF.

The V call is TRBV19, the J call TRBJ1-2; 9 bases are a match to TRBD1. Germline-derived CDR1 and CDR2 are LNHDA and SQIVND (reference sequence). J gave up 4 bases and V 7 bases, and 4 bases lay outside the gene matches. The CDR3 runs 13 residues. The CDR3 here is CASTADRGYGYTF. As DNA, the CDR3 is TGTGCCAGTACCGCGGACAGGGGCTATGGCTACACCTTC.

CDR3 DNA sequence: TGTGCCAGCAGCCAAACTAGCGGGAGCACCGGGGAGCTGTTTTTT. Translating gives CASSQTSGSTGELFF. The chain couples TRBV5-4 to TRBJ2-2, with 11 nucleotides matching TRBD2. Germline CDR1 is SGHNT and CDR2 is YYREEE (reference sequence). Trimming cost V 4 bases and J 4 bases; bases outside gene matches: 3. There are 15 residues in the CDR3.

The chain carries TRBV7-2 and TRBJ2-7; D perhaps matches TRBD2 (5 bases). V lost 0 bases, J lost 4 bases, and 13 bases lay in between. The germline CDR1 and CDR2 sequences are SGHTA and FQGNSA. The CDR3 covers 15 residues. This CDR3 is CASSLATGSQYEQYF. The CDR3 coding sequence is TGTGCCAGCAGCTTAGCTACGGGATCTCAATACGAGCAGTACTTC.

The CDR3 bases are TGTGCCAGCAGCACCGCCGGGACAGGGGACGGCTACGAGCAGTACTTC. Its translation is CASSTAGTGDGYEQYF. V gene TRBV28 combines with J gene TRBJ2-7; TRBD1 agrees at 10 bases. V shed 6 bases, J shed 3 bases, and the junction held 11 bases outside the gene matches. In germline, CDR1 is MDHEN, CDR2 SYDVKM. The CDR3 is made up of 16 amino acids.

The genes are TRBV6-6 and TRBJ2-7, with 7 bases aligning to TRBD1. The CDR3 consists of 13 residues. Germline CDR1 and CDR2: MNHNY and SVGAGI (reference sequence). V was clipped by 6 bases and J by 6 bases; unmatched bases: 8. In nucleotides, the CDR3 is TGTGCCAGCAGCACACAGGGGTTGGGCGAGCAGTACTTC. Its translation: CASSTQGLGEQYF.

DNA of the CDR3: TGTGCCAGCAGTTTTTCCCAGTCCTCCACAGATACGCAGTATTTT. The encoded protein is CASSFSQSSTDTQYF. The chain uses TRBV12-3 or TRBV12-4 and TRBJ2-3; D is unclear. V shed 3 bases and J shed 2 bases, with 12 bases lying between them. The CDR3 is 15 amino acids.

This chain links TRBV28 with TRBJ2-7; D tentatively reads TRBD1 or TRBD2 (5 bases each). The V gene lost 8 bases and the J gene lost 3 bases, with 17 bases spanning the gap. The CDR3 loop spans 14 amino acids. Germline-derived CDR1 and CDR2 are MDHEN and SYDVKM. The CDR3 is CASASGGTGYEQYF. Here the CDR3 DNA reads TGTGCCAGCGCCTCAGGTGGGACGGGCTACGAGCAGTACTTC.

CDR3 region: CASSLVGTATNQPQHF. The CDR3 DNA reads TGTGCCAGCAGCTTAGTAGGGACAGCTACGAATCAGCCCCAGCATTTT. The chain joins TRBV7-2 to TRBJ1-5; 7 nucleotides align to TRBD1. The germline V gene has CDR1 SGHTA and CDR2 FQGNSA. Trimming cost V 1 base and J 4 bases; bases outside gene matches: 7. The CDR3 is made up of 16 amino acids.

V and J are TRBV29-1 and TRBJ2-1, with TRBD2 matching 9 bases. The CDR3 contains 14 residues. Germline trimming cut 6 bases from V and 5 bases from J; bases unmatched to any gene: 8. The germline V gene has CDR1 SQVTM and CDR2 ANQGSEA. The CDR3 DNA sequence: TGCAGCGTGGATACTCGACTAGCGGACAATGAGCAGTTCTTC. It codes for CSVDTRLADNEQFF.

V gene TRBV6-6 combines with J gene TRBJ2-5, with a weak D call TRBD2 (6 bases). V dropped 2 bases and J dropped 5 bases, with 6 bases sitting between them. The CDR3 extends over 12 amino acids. Per the germline V gene, CDR1 is MNHNY and CDR2 is SVGAGI (reference sequence). CDR3 DNA: TGTGCCAGCAGTTACGGGGGGGAGACCCAGTACTTC. Its protein is CASSYGGETQYF.

The chain links TRBV4-2 to TRBJ1-2; D not certain. The germline gives CDR1 LGHNA, CDR2 YNFKEQ. The V and J ends lost 1 base and 5 bases respectively, with 23 bases between them. The CDR3 runs to 18 residues. The CDR3 is CASSQAEIIGGSAYGYTF. CDR3 bases: TGTGCCAGCAGCCAAGCCGAGATAATCGGTGGATCGGCTTATGGCTACACCTTC.

The chain has TRBV11-2 and TRBJ1-2; 7 bases map to TRBD1. The V segment lost 3 bases and the J segment 2 bases; nucleotides outside the gene matches: 3. The CDR3 length is 14 residues. From germline, CDR1 is SGHAT and CDR2 FQNNGV. The CDR3 region is CASSLETGNYGYTF. DNA of the CDR3: TGTGCCAGCAGCTTGGAGACAGGGAACTATGGCTACACCTTC.

In this sample, this clonotype turned up once. The chain is built from TRBV29-1 and TRBJ1-1, with no clear D. This CDR3 is 13 amino acids long. V lost 4 bases to trimming and J lost 0 bases, with 9 bases between them. Germline V gives CDR1 SQVTM, CDR2 ANQGSEA. This CDR3 is CSVGEGMNTEAFF. As DNA, the CDR3 is TGCAGCGTTGGTGAGGGCATGAACACTGAAGCTTTCTTT. Complete variable domain (other parts from reference TRBV29-1 and TRBJ1-1): SAVISQKPSRDICQRGTSLTIQCQVDSQVTMMFWYRQQPGQSLTLIATANQGSEATYESGFVIDKFPISRPNLTFSTLTVSNMSPEDSSIYLCSVGEGMNTEAFFGQGTRLTVV.

This clonotype was found once. The chain couples TRBV25-1 to TRBJ2-3, with 12 positions matching TRBD2. V shed 3 bases, J shed 7 bases, and the junction held 2 bases outside the gene matches. The V gene's germline CDR1 is MGHDK and CDR2 SYGVNS. This CDR3 spans 14 amino acids. The CDR3, as DNA: TGTGCCAGCAGTGAGGGGACTAGCGGGTATACGCAGTATTTT. It yields the protein CASSEGTSGYTQYF.

The rearrangement joins TRBV28 to TRBJ2-4; possible D gene TRBD2, 5 bases. The CDR3 loop spans 13 amino acids. Looked up from germline, CDR1 is MDHEN and CDR2 is SYDVKM. V shed 2 bases and J shed 6 bases, with 8 bases lying between them. As DNA, the CDR3 is TGTGCCAGCAGTTTACTCGGAGGAAACATTCAGTACTTC. Translating gives CASSLLGGNIQYF. Looking up the rest from reference TRBV28 and TRBJ2-4 gives the full variable domain: DVKVTQSSRYLVKRTGEKVFLECVQDMDHENMFWYRQDPGLGLRLIYFSYDVKMKEKGDIPEGYSVSREKKERFSLILESASTNQTSMYLCASSLLGGNIQYFGAGTRLSVL.

The J gene is TRBJ1-1, the V gene TRBV7-9, with D possibly TRBD1 on 6 matching bases. The CDR3 covers 14 residues. Per germline, CDR1 SEHNR and CDR2 FQNEAQ (reference sequence). Trimming removed 3 bases at V and 1 base at J, with 9 bases between. The DNA for the CDR3 is TGTGCCAGCAGCTTGGGACACCAGAACACTGAAGCTTTCTTT. Encoded protein: CASSLGHQNTEAFF.

The genes are TRBV9 and TRBJ2-3, with D hard to call. The V and J ends lost 0 bases and 0 bases respectively, with 2 bases between them. This CDR3 region has 13 residues. Germline CDR1 reads SGDLS; CDR2 reads YYNGEE. CDR3 DNA sequence: TGTGCCAGCAGCGTAGATAGCACAGATACGCAGTATTTT. This translates into CASSVDSTDTQYF.

The chain uses TRBV7-9 and TRBJ1-1, with TRBD1 identical over 7 bases. J lost 4 bases, V lost 5 bases, and 10 bases had no gene match. The CDR3 length is 15 residues. Germline CDR1 and CDR2: SEHNR and FQNEAQ (reference sequence). CDR3 coding DNA: TGTGCCAGCAGCGGAGGGCCACAGGGGATCACTGAAGCTTTCTTT. This gives the protein CASSGGPQGITEAFF.

The CDR3 DNA sequence: TGCGCCAGCAGCTTAGGGACTAGCGGACCCGGGGAGCTGTTTTTT. Translating gives CASSLGTSGPGELFF. The V gene is TRBV5-1, the J gene TRBJ2-2, with 11 bases fitting TRBD2. The CDR3 is 15 residues long. Germline V gene lookup returns CDR1 SGHRS and CDR2 YFSETQ. After removal of 2 bases from V and 6 bases from J, the junction contained 3 bases not matched to a gene. The full variable domain, completed using reference TRBV5-1 and TRBJ2-2, is KAGVTQTPRYLIKTRGQQVTLSCSPISGHRSVSWYQQTPGQGLQFLFEYFSETQRNKGNFPGRFSGRQFSNSRSEMNVSTLELGDSALYLCASSLGTSGPGELFFGEGSRLTVL.

This sequence joins TRBV18 and TRBJ1-1, with no clear D. Germline V gene lookup returns CDR1 KGHSH and CDR2 LQKENI. V lost 3 bases, J lost 11 bases, and 10 bases lay in between. This CDR3 is built from 11 residues. CDR3 in amino acids: CASSPERKAFF. The CDR3 DNA is TGTGCCAGCTCACCGGAACGGAAGGCTTTCTTT.

The gene calls are TRBV23-1 and TRBJ2-3; 11 bases are shared with TRBD1. TRBV23-1 is noted as an ORF with a role that remains uncertain. The CDR3 runs to 16 residues. V gave up 2 bases and J gave up 2 bases; unmatched junction bases: 3. CDR3 bases: TGCGCCAGCAGTCAAGGACAGGGGGCCTCCACAGATACGCAGTATTTT. As protein: CASSQGQGASTDTQYF.

The chain uses TRBV12-3 or TRBV12-4 and TRBJ2-6; D ambiguous. Trimming stripped 2 bases from V and 2 bases from J, with 10 bases between. The CDR3 runs 16 residues. The CDR3 is CASSLTALPGANVLTF. The CDR3 coding sequence is TGTGCCAGCAGTTTAACGGCACTCCCTGGGGCCAACGTCCTGACTTTC.

This chain joins TRBV6-2 or TRBV6-3 and TRBJ2-7, with a tentative D call TRBD2 (5 bases). The CDR3 contains 15 residues. Germline values: CDR1 MNHEY, CDR2 SVGEGT. V shed 7 bases and J shed 6 bases, with 22 bases lying between them. The CDR3 nucleotides are TGTGCCAGCACCATCTCGTCCGCGTGGGCGGGCGAGCAGTACTTC. Amino acids: CASTISSAWAGEQYF.

The chain employs TRBV28 and TRBJ2-7; D not resolved. The CDR3 length is 13 residues. Per the germline V gene, CDR1 is MDHEN and CDR2 is SYDVKM. The V gene lost 4 bases and the J gene lost 2 bases, with 9 bases spanning the gap. In DNA form, the CDR3 reads TGTGCCAGCAGTTCCCTGAAAGCCTACGAGCAGTACTTC. Translation gives CASSSLKAYEQYF.

In its sample, this clonotype was seen once. The J gene is TRBJ2-5, the V gene TRBV24-1; no clear D. CDR3 length: 13 amino acids. Trimming cost V 5 bases and J 7 bases, with 13 bases left between them. Per the germline V gene, CDR1 is KGHDR and CDR2 is SFDVKD. The CDR3 DNA follows: TGTGCCACCAGTGGCCAGAACGTGGGGACCCAGTACTTC. Amino acid sequence: CATSGQNVGTQYF.

This clonotype appeared a single time. The CDR3 loop is CASSERTQYF. CDR3 nucleotides: TGTGCCAGCAGTGAGAGGACCCAGTACTTC. The chain joins TRBV2 to TRBJ2-5; D is undetermined. V gave up 3 bases and J gave up 7 bases, with 3 bases separating them. The CDR3 consists of 10 residues. Germline values: CDR1 SNHLY, CDR2 FYNNEI.

V and J are TRBV20-1 and TRBJ2-5; tentatively, D is TRBD1 or TRBD2 (5 bases each). Trimming shortened V by 2 bases and J by 4 bases, and 14 bases separated the two germline ends. The germline V gene has CDR1 DFQATT and CDR2 SNEGSKA (reference sequence). The CDR3 loop spans 14 amino acids. The CDR3 region has the DNA TGCAGTGCTAGAACTGGGACCTACCGAGAGACCCAGTACTTC. This sequence encodes CSARTGTYRETQYF.